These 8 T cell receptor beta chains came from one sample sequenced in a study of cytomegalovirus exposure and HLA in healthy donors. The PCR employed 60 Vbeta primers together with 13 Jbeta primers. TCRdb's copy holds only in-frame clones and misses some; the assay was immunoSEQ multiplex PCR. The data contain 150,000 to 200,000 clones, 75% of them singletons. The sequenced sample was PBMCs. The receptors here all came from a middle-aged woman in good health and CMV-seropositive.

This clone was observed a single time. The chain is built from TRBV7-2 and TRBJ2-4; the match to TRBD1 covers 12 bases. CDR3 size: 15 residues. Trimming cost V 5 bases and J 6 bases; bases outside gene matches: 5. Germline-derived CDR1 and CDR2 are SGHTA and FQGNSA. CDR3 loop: CASSPRDRGRNIQYF. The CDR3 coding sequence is TGTGCCAGCAGCCCAAGGGACAGGGGGCGAAACATTCAGTACTTC.

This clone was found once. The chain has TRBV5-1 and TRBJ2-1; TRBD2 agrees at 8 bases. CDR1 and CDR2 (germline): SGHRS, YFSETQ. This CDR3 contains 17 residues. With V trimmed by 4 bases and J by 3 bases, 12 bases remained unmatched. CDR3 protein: CASSLVPVTSGYNEQFF. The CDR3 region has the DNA TGCGCCAGCAGCCTCGTTCCGGTAACTAGCGGCTACAATGAGCAGTTCTTC.

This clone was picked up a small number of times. CDR3 loop: CASSQASTGKGTYEQYF. The DNA for the CDR3 is TGTGCCAGCAGCCAAGCGAGTACAGGAAAAGGGACCTACGAGCAGTACTTC. The chain combines TRBV4-2 with TRBJ2-7; a possible D gene is TRBD1 (5 bases). Germline V gene sequence: CDR1 LGHNA, CDR2 YNFKEQ. The CDR3 sequence is 17 residues long. With 1 base removed from V and 2 bases from J, the gap between germline ends came to 18 bases.

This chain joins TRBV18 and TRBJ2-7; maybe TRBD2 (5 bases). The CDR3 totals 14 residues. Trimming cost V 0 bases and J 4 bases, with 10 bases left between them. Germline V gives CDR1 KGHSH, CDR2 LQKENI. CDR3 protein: CASSPPGSVYEQYF. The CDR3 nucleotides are TGTGCCAGCTCACCACCGGGTAGCGTTTACGAGCAGTACTTC.

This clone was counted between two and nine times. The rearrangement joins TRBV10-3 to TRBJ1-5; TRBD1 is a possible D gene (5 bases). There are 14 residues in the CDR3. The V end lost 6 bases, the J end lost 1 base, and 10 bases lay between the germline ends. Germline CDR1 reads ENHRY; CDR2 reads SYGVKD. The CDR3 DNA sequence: TGTGCCATCAGAGGGGCTGGAAGCAATCAGCCCCAGCATTTT. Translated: CAIRGAGSNQPQHF.

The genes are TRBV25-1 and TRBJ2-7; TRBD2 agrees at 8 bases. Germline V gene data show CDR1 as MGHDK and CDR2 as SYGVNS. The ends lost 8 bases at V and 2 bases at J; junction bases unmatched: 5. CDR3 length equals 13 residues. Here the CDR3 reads CASHHSGTYEQYF. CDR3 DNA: TGTGCCAGCCATCATAGCGGGACCTACGAGCAGTACTTC.

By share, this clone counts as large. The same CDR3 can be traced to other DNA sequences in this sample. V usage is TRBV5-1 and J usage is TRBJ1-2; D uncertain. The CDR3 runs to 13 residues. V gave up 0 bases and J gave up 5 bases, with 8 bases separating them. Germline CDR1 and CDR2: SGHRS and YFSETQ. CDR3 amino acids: CASSLGRAYGYTF. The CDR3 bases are TGCGCCAGCAGCTTGGGGAGGGCATATGGCTACACCTTC.

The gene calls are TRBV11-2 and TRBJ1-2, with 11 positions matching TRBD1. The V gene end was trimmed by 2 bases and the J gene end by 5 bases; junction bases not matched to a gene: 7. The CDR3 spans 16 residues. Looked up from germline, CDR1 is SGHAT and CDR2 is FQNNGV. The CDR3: CASSLSLRDRGYGYTF. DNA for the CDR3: TGTGCCAGCAGCTTAAGCCTCCGGGACAGGGGGTATGGCTACACCTTC.